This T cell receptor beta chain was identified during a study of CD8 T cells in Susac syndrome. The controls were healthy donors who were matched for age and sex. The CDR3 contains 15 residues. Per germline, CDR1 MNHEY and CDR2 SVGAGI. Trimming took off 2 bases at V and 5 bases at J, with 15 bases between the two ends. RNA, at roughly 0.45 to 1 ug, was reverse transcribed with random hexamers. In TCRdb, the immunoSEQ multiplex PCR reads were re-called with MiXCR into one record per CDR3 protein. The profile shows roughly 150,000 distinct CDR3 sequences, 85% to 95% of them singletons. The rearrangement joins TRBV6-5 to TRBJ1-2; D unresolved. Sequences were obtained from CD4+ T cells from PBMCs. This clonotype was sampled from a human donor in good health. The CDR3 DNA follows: TGTGCCAGCAGTTACACACGGACCAACCGTTATGGCTACACCTTC. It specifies CASSYTRTNRYGYTF.